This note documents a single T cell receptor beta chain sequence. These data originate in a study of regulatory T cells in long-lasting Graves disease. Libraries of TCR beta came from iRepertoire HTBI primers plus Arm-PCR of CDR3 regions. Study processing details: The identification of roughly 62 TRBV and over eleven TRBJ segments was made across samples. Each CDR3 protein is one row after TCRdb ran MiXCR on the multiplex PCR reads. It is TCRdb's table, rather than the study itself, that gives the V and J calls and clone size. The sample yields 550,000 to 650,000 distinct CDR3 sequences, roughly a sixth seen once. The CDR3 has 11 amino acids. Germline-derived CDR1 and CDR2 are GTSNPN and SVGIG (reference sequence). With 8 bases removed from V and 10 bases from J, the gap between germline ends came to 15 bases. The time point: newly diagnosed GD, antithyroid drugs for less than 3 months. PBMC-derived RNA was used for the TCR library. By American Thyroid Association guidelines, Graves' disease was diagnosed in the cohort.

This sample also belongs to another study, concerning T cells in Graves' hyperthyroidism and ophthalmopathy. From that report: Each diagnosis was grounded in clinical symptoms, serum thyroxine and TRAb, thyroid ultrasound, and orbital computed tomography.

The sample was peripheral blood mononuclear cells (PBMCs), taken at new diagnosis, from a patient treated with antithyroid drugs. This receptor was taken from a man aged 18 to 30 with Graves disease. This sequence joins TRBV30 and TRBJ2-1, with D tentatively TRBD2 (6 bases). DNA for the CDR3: TGTGCCGGAGGGATGGATGGGGAGCAGTTCTTC. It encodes CAGGMDGEQFF. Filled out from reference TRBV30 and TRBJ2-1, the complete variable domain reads SQTIHQWPATLVQPVGSPLSLECTVEGTSNPNLYWYRQAAGRGLQLLFYSVGIGQISSEVPQNLSASRPQDRQFILSSKKLLLSDSGFYLCAGGMDGEQFFGPGTRLTVL.